This TCR beta chain stems from a study of cytomegalovirus exposure and HLA in healthy donors. The wider study: A prior analysis found around 110 million unique TCR beta sequences from around 180 million T cells.

Both 60 Vbeta primers and 13 Jbeta primers went into the PCR. Here immunoSEQ multiplex PCR was the method, and the copy in TCRdb shows in-frame clones only, minus some. The repertoire holds 170,000 or so clones, with 75% to 85% as singletons. Concerning this clone: Its antigen is unknown.

Broader study findings: It was reported in a later analysis that an Asian-associated ancestry cluster showed fewer N-insertions than the 666-donor mean. Some TCR beta chains (over 150 of them) were listed as cytomegalovirus-associated. Several V segments, TRBV6-2 and TRBV6-3 among them, could not be told apart and were dropped.

Trimming left V 2 bases short and J 0 bases short, with 9 bases between. This CDR3 region has 15 residues. The germline CDR1 and CDR2 sequences are SGDLS and YYNGEE. The TCR originated in a boy aged 5-17 years in good health and CMV-seronegative. The specimen sequenced was PBMCs. The chain recombines TRBV9 with TRBJ2-1; D is perhaps TRBD1 (6 bases). The CDR3 sequence is CASSVARGSYNEQFF. The CDR3 DNA is TGTGCCAGCAGCGTGGCCAGGGGCTCCTACAATGAGCAGTTCTTC.